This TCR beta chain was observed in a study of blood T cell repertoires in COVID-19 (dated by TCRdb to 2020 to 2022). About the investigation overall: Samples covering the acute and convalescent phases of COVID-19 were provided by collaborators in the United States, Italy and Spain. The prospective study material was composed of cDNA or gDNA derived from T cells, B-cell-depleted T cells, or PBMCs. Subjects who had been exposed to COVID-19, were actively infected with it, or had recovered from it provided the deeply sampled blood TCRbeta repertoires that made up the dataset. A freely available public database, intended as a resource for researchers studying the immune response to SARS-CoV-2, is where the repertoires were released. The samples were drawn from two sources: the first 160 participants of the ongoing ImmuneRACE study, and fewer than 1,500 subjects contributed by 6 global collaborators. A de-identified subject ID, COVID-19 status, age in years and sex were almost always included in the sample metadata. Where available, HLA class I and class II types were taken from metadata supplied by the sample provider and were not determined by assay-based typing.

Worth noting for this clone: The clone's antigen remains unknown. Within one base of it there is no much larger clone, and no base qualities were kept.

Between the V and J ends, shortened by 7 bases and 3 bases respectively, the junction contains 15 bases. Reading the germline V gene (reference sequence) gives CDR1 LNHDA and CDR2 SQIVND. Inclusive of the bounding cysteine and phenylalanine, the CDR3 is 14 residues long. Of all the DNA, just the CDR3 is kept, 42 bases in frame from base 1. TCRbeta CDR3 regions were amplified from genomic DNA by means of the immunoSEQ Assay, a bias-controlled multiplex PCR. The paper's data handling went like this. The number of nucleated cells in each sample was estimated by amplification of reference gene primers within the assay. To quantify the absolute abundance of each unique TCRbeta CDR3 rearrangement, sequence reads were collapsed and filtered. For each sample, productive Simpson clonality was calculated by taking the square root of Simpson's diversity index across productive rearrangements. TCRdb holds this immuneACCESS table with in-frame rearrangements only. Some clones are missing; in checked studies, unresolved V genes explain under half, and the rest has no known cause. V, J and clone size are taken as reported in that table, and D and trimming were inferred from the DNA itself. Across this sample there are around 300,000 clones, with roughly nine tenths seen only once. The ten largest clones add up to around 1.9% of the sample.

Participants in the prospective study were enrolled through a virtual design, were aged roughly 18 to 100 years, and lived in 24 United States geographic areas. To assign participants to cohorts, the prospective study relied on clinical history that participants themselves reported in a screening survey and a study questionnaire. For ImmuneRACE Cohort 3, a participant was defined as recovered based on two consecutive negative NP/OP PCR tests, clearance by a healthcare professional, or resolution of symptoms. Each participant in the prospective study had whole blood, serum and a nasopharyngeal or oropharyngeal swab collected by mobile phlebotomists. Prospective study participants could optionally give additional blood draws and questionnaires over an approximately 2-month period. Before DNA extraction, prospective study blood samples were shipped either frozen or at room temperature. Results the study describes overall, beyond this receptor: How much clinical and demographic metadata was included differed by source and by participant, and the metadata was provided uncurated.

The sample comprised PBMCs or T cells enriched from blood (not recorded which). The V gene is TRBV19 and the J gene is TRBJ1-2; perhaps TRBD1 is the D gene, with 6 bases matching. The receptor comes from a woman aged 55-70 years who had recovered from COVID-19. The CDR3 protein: CASTPGAGDYGYTF. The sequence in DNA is TGTGCCAGTACCCCCGGGGCAGGGGACTATGGCTACACCTTC.